The 28 T cell receptor beta chains listed next were all sequenced from one sample in a study of blood T cell repertoires in COVID-19. The protocol was immunoSEQ multiplex PCR, while the TCRdb copy is restricted to in-frame clones and leaves out a portion. The sample lists 330,000 or so clones, about 90% occurring once. The sequencing input was PBMCs or T cells enriched from blood (not recorded which). These receptors all come from a woman aged 25 to 39 who had recovered from COVID-19.

The chain employs TRBV5-1 and TRBJ2-5; 8 bases fit TRBD2. The CDR3 sequence is 15 residues long. V was clipped by 1 base and J by 4 bases; unmatched bases: 6. The germline CDR1 and CDR2 sequences are SGHRS and YFSETQ. In DNA, the CDR3 is TGCGCCAGCAGCTTGCCGCCGGGGGGGTCAGAGACCCAGTACTTC. It codes for CASSLPPGGSETQYF. The full variable domain, in which reference TRBV5-1 and TRBJ2-5 provide the parts outside the CDR3, is KAGVTQTPRYLIKTRGQQVTLSCSPISGHRSVSWYQQTPGQGLQFLFEYFSETQRNKGNFPGRFSGRQFSNSRSEMNVSTLELGDSALYLCASSLPPGGSETQYFGPGTRLLVL.

The chain uses TRBV5-4 and TRBJ1-2; perhaps TRBD1 as D (6 bases). Germline V gene data show CDR1 as SGHNT and CDR2 as YYREEE (reference sequence). The CDR3 is 15 amino acids. V was shortened by 0 bases and J by 6 bases, with 15 bases between the two germline ends. CDR3 residues: CASSLEWRTADGYTF. CDR3 coding DNA: TGTGCCAGCAGCTTGGAGTGGAGGACAGCAGATGGCTACACCTTC.

V is TRBV18 and J is TRBJ2-7; 9 bases line up with TRBD1. This CDR3 is built from 14 residues. Looked up from germline, CDR1 is KGHSH and CDR2 is LQKENI. V lost 3 bases, J lost 6 bases, and 6 bases stayed unmatched. This CDR3 is CASSPGQGHSEQYF. The CDR3 coding sequence is TGTGCCAGCTCACCCGGACAGGGGCATAGCGAGCAGTACTTC. Supplemented by reference TRBV18 and TRBJ2-7, the full variable domain reads NAGVMQNPRHLVRRRGQEARLRCSPMKGHSHVYWYRQLPEEGLKFMVYLQKENIIDESGMPKERFSAEFPKEGPSILRIQQVVRGDSAAYFCASSPGQGHSEQYFGPGTRLTVT.

The sample holds a few counts of this clone. CDR3 in amino acids: CASAEQVAGTEAFF. The CDR3 region has the DNA TGCGCCAGCGCAGAACAGGTGGCGGGGACTGAAGCTTTCTTT. The rearrangement uses TRBV5-1 and TRBJ1-1, with D perhaps matching TRBD1 (5 bases). CDR3 size: 14 residues. CDR1 is SGHRS and CDR2 is YFSETQ in the germline V gene. V gave up 7 bases and J gave up 5 bases, with 18 bases separating them.

CDR3 loop: CASSPGTGVREQYF. Here the CDR3 DNA reads TGTGCCAGCAGCCCCGGGACAGGGGTCCGCGAGCAGTACTTC. The V gene is TRBV5-6, the J gene TRBJ2-7; 10 bases fit TRBD1. Trimming took 4 bases from V and 6 from J; bases not matched to a gene: 7. Germline CDR1 reads SGHDT; CDR2 reads YYEEEE. The CDR3 has 14 residues. Full variable domain (remainder filled in from reference TRBV5-6 and TRBJ2-7): DAGVTQSPTHLIKTRGQQVTLRCSPKSGHDTVSWYQQALGQGPQFIFQYYEEEERQRGNFPDRFSGHQFPNYSSELNVNALLLGDSALYLCASSPGTGVREQYFGPGTRLTVT.

A word on this clone: This sample includes further DNA sequences coding for the same CDR3. J is TRBJ1-5 and V is TRBV19, with 8 bases fitting TRBD1. The CDR3 has 14 residues. J lost 5 bases, V lost 5 bases, and 5 bases had no gene match. Germline lookup yields CDR1 LNHDA and CDR2 SQIVND (reference sequence). The CDR3 here is CASSGTGGYQPQHF. The CDR3 region has the DNA TGTGCCAGTAGTGGGACAGGCGGTTATCAGCCCCAGCATTTT. The full variable domain, with the rest looked up from reference TRBV19 and TRBJ1-5, is DGGITQSPKYLFRKEGQNVTLSCEQNLNHDAMYWYRQDPGQGLRLIYYSQIVNDFQKGDIAEGYSVSREKKESFPLTVTSAQKNPTAFYLCASSGTGGYQPQHFGDGTRLSIL.

The chain is built from TRBV7-8 and TRBJ2-7; TRBD2 might be the D (6 bases). The CDR3 is 12 residues long. Trimming pared 5 bases from V and 13 bases from J, leaving 18 bases between. In germline, CDR1 is SGHVS, CDR2 FQNEAQ. In DNA form, the CDR3 reads TGTGCCAGCAGCCAACCTAGCGTTCCGGCATACTTC. Translated, it gives CASSQPSVPAYF. The entire variable domain, with the rest obtained from reference TRBV7-8 and TRBJ2-7, is as follows: GAGVSQSPRYKVAKRGQDVALRCDPISGHVSLFWYQQALGQGPEFLTYFQNEAQLDKSGLPSDRFFAERPEGSVSTLKIQRTQQEDSAVYLCASSQPSVPAYFGPGTRLTVT.

Only one count was recorded for this clone. V is TRBV4-1 and J is TRBJ1-2; 8 bases are shared with TRBD1. The germline V gene has CDR1 MGHRA and CDR2 YSYEKL. This CDR3 has 15 amino acids. V dropped 2 bases and J dropped 6; count of bases not matched to a gene: 8. The CDR3 here is CASSQRVAGGHGYTF. The CDR3 nucleotides are TGCGCCAGCAGCCAAAGAGTGGCAGGGGGCCATGGCTACACCTTC.

This rearrangement joins TRBV9 to TRBJ1-6, with 7 bases identical to TRBD1. V shed 0 bases and J 0 bases; nucleotides not matched to a gene: 12. CDR1 and CDR2 (germline): SGDLS, YYNGEE. CDR3 length: 20 residues. The CDR3 nucleotides read TGTGCCAGCAGCGTAGGTCCAGGGGGGACGTTCAGCTCCTATAATTCACCCCTCCACTTT. Encoded protein: CASSVGPGGTFSSYNSPLHF.

The rearrangement links TRBV30 to TRBJ2-1; TRBD1 is a possible D gene (6 bases). Germline values: CDR1 GTSNPN, CDR2 SVGIG (reference sequence). The germline V and J ends were trimmed by 2 bases and 4 bases, with 12 bases remaining between them. The CDR3 runs 14 residues. The CDR3 DNA is TGTGCCTGGAGTCCCTCGACAGGATACAATGAGCAGTTCTTC. Its protein is CAWSPSTGYNEQFF.

The chain couples TRBV7-2 to TRBJ2-2, with 8 bases lining up with TRBD2. The CDR3 is made up of 18 amino acids. Looked up from germline, CDR1 is SGHTA and CDR2 is FQGNSA. Trimming cost V 0 bases and J 6 bases; bases outside gene matches: 12. Here the CDR3 reads CASSLAYGLAQRAGELFF. CDR3 nucleotide sequence: TGTGCCAGCAGCTTAGCCTACGGACTAGCCCAGAGGGCCGGGGAGCTGTTTTTT.

V usage is TRBV27 and J usage is TRBJ2-7; 11 bases are a match to TRBD1. The germline V gene has CDR1 MNHEY and CDR2 SMNVEV (reference sequence). The CDR3 is 15 residues long. The junction had 9 bases not matched to a gene; V was cut back by 9 bases and J by 2 bases. CDR3 residues: CARPSRDRGTYEQYF. The CDR3 bases are TGTGCCAGACCCTCCAGGGACAGGGGGACCTACGAGCAGTACTTC.

The J gene is TRBJ2-5, the V gene TRBV5-4; a weak D match, TRBD2 (5 bases). The germline V and J ends were trimmed by 2 bases and 4 bases, with 9 bases remaining between them. This CDR3 spans 13 amino acids. The germline CDR1 and CDR2 sequences are SGHNT and YYREEE (reference sequence). CDR3 protein: CASSFRGRETQYF. The CDR3 nucleotides are TGTGCCAGCAGCTTCCGTGGGAGAGAGACCCAGTACTTC. Full variable domain (remainder filled in from reference TRBV5-4 and TRBJ2-5): ETGVTQSPTHLIKTRGQQVTLRCSSQSGHNTVSWYQQALGQGPQFIFQYYREEENGRGNFPPRFSGLQFPNYSSELNVNALELDDSALYLCASSFRGRETQYFGPGTRLLVL.

This clone was seen just once. The V call is TRBV24-1, the J call TRBJ2-1; TRBD1 matches at 9 bases. The trim removed 4 bases at V and 2 bases at J, leaving 2 bases unmatched. CDR3 length: 15 residues. CDR1 is KGHDR and CDR2 is SFDVKD in the germline V gene. The CDR3 sequence is CATSEDRGTYNEQFF. The CDR3 DNA reads as TGTGCCACCAGTGAAGACAGGGGGACCTACAATGAGCAGTTCTTC.

J is TRBJ2-3 and V is TRBV7-9; D is undetermined. This CDR3 contains 14 residues. The germline V gene encodes CDR1 SEHNR and CDR2 FQNEAQ (reference sequence). Trimming removed 2 bases from V and 2 bases from J, with 8 bases in between. The CDR3 protein is CASSLKRATDTQYF. The CDR3 nucleotides read TGTGCCAGCAGCTTAAAGCGAGCCACAGATACGCAGTATTTT.

The chain carries TRBV5-1 and TRBJ1-1; TRBD1 might be the D (5 bases). The CDR3 contains 13 residues. CDR1 and CDR2 (germline): SGHRS, YFSETQ. Trimming shortened V by 2 bases and J by 7 bases, and 12 bases separated the two germline ends. The CDR3 nucleotides are TGCGCCAGCAGCTTCGGGGGGAGTGGTGAAGCTTTCTTT. Amino acids: CASSFGGSGEAFF.

The rearrangement joins TRBV7-2 to TRBJ2-5; D is uncertain. The CDR3 is 11 residues long. V lost 5 bases to trimming and J lost 3 bases, with 4 bases between them. The germline V gene encodes CDR1 SGHTA and CDR2 FQGNSA. CDR3 nucleotides: TGTGCCAGCAGCCCTAAAGAGACCCAGTACTTC. This encodes CASSPKETQYF.

This clone was recorded a few times. The chain carries TRBV28 and TRBJ2-7, with D perhaps matching TRBD2 (5 bases). The CDR3 has 13 amino acids. CDR1 is MDHEN and CDR2 is SYDVKM in the germline V gene. V lost 7 bases and J lost 1, with 11 bases in between. DNA for the CDR3: TGTGCCAGCAAGCGGCTAATATCCTACGAGCAGTACTTC. Encoded protein: CASKRLISYEQYF.

A word on this clone: This may arise from a read error, as a much more abundant clone is one base away. This chain joins TRBV2 and TRBJ1-5; TRBD1 matches 10 bases. The V segment lost 6 bases and the J segment 4 bases; nucleotides outside the gene matches: 3. CDR1 SNHLY and CDR2 FYNNEI come from the germline V gene. The CDR3 runs to 14 residues. The DNA for the CDR3 is TGTGCCAGCAGCCCGGGACAGGGGAATCAGCCCCAGCATTTT. Translating it yields CASSPGQGNQPQHF.

The chain carries TRBV7-8 and TRBJ2-1; 10 bases are shared with TRBD1. The CDR3 totals 14 residues. Germline assignment: CDR1 SGHVS and CDR2 FQNEAQ. The junction had 1 base not matched to a gene; V was cut back by 5 bases and J by 3 bases. CDR3 region: CASSGTGVYNEQFF. In DNA, the CDR3 is TGTGCCAGCAGCGGGACAGGGGTCTACAATGAGCAGTTCTTC.

The chain is built from TRBV2 and TRBJ1-5, with D possibly matching TRBD1 (5 bases). This CDR3 is 16 amino acids long. Germline V gene data show CDR1 as SNHLY and CDR2 as FYNNEI. V lost 5 bases and J 0 bases, leaving 14 bases between the germline ends. CDR3 sequence reads: CASSPWGDGSNQPQHF. In nucleotides, the CDR3 is TGTGCCAGCAGTCCCTGGGGGGACGGTAGCAATCAGCCCCAGCATTTT.

The chain recombines TRBV6-1 with TRBJ1-5; unclear D gene. CDR1 is MNHNS, CDR2 SASEGT, per germline. CDR3 length equals 15 residues. The V gene lost 2 bases and the J gene lost 3 bases, with 11 bases spanning the gap. Written as DNA, the CDR3 is TGTGCCAGCAGTGAATGGATGGGAGTCAATCAGCCCCAGCATTTT. It is translated as CASSEWMGVNQPQHF.

V is TRBV29-1 and J is TRBJ2-5; possibly TRBD2 for D (7 bases). The germline CDR1 and CDR2 sequences are SQVTM and ANQGSEA. Trimming left V 4 bases short and J 2 bases short, with 14 bases between. This CDR3 has 14 residues. As DNA, the CDR3 is TGCAGCGTTGGGGATGGGGGGGCTCAAGAGACCCAGTACTTC. This translates into CSVGDGGAQETQYF.

This chain joins TRBV27 and TRBJ2-1, with 9 bases lining up with TRBD2. With 2 bases clipped from V and 9 bases from J, the junction kept 11 bases outside the gene matches. This CDR3 contains 16 residues. The germline V gene has CDR1 MNHEY and CDR2 SMNVEV (reference sequence). The CDR3 DNA sequence: TGTGCCAGCAGTTTAGGATGGGCGGGAGGGCGTGGTGAGCAGTTCTTC. Encoded protein: CASSLGWAGGRGEQFF.

The V call is TRBV2, the J call TRBJ2-3, with unresolved D. Germline V gives CDR1 SNHLY, CDR2 FYNNEI. V lost 8 bases, J lost 6 bases, and 12 bases lay in between. This CDR3 has 12 residues. The CDR3 DNA reads as TGTGCCAGCTTACTTTCCCGGGATACGCAGTATTTT. Translated, it gives CASLLSRDTQYF.

This chain uses TRBV30 with TRBJ2-2, with D possibly being TRBD2 (7 bases). Trimming pared 4 bases from V and 3 bases from J, leaving 15 bases between. From germline, CDR1 is GTSNPN and CDR2 SVGIG (reference sequence). This CDR3 contains 15 residues. Written as DNA, the CDR3 is TGTGCCTGGAACCGTGGGGGGGCTGACACCGGGGAGCTGTTTTTT. This gives the protein CAWNRGGADTGELFF. Looking up the rest from reference TRBV30 and TRBJ2-2 gives the full variable domain: SQTIHQWPATLVQPVGSPLSLECTVEGTSNPNLYWYRQAAGRGLQLLFYSVGIGQISSEVPQNLSASRPQDRQFILSSKKLLLSDSGFYLCAWNRGGADTGELFFGEGSRLTVL.

V is TRBV9 and J is TRBJ2-7; 8 positions agree with TRBD1. The trim removed 4 bases at V and 3 bases at J, leaving 6 bases unmatched. Germline V gene lookup returns CDR1 SGDLS and CDR2 YYNGEE. The CDR3 runs 14 residues. This CDR3 reads CASSPQGANYEQYF. The CDR3 bases are TGTGCCAGCAGCCCCCAGGGGGCGAACTACGAGCAGTACTTC. Looking up the rest from reference TRBV9 and TRBJ2-7 gives the full variable domain: DSGVTQTPKHLITATGQRVTLRCSPRSGDLSVYWYQQSLDQGLQFLIQYYNGEERAKGNILERFSAQQFPDLHSELNLSSLELGDSALYFCASSPQGANYEQYFGPGTRLTVT.

The genes are TRBV27 and TRBJ2-7; 9 bases agree with TRBD1. The V gene end was trimmed by 1 base and the J gene end by 6 bases; junction bases not matched to a gene: 13. The germline CDR1 and CDR2 sequences are MNHEY and SMNVEV (reference sequence). The CDR3 has 17 amino acids. In DNA, the CDR3 is TGTGCCAGCAGTTTATATGAAGCCGGGACAGGGTTCAGCGAGCAGTACTTC. It specifies CASSLYEAGTGFSEQYF.